The 7 T cell receptor beta chains in this list originate from one sample, sequenced in a study of blood T cell repertoires in COVID-19. Produced via immunoSEQ multiplex PCR; TCRdb's table is partial and in-frame only. The sample lists around 110,000 clones; around four fifths were seen once. Sequencing was carried out using peripheral blood. Receptors were obtained from a man aged 55-75 years with active or convalescent COVID-19.

The chain recombines TRBV6-2 or TRBV6-3 with TRBJ2-5; 11 positions match TRBD2. V lost 2 bases to trimming and J lost 4 bases; unmatched junction nucleotides: 6. This CDR3 comprises 16 residues. In germline, CDR1 is MNHEY, CDR2 SVGEGT. The chain's CDR3 is CASSYPDSGRGETQYF. The CDR3 DNA sequence: TGTGCCAGCAGTTACCCCGATAGCGGGAGGGGAGAGACCCAGTACTTC.

V and J are TRBV28 and TRBJ1-6; 8 nucleotides line up with TRBD1. V shed 6 bases and J 9 bases; nucleotides not matched to a gene: 7. The CDR3 runs 14 residues. Germline CDR1 is MDHEN and CDR2 is SYDVKM. The CDR3 is CASRGQGAGSPLHF. The CDR3 DNA sequence: TGTGCCAGCAGAGGGCAGGGGGCTGGTTCACCCCTCCACTTT.

The chain uses TRBV28 and TRBJ2-7; D may be TRBD1 (6 bases). V was shortened by 5 bases and J by 2 bases, with 13 bases between the two germline ends. The germline gives CDR1 MDHEN, CDR2 SYDVKM. The CDR3 sequence is 14 residues long. The CDR3 DNA reads TGTGCCAGCAGTCCCCCGGGGACAACCTACGAGCAGTACTTC. This sequence encodes CASSPPGTTYEQYF. Variable domain in full (rest from reference TRBV28 and TRBJ2-7): DVKVTQSSRYLVKRTGEKVFLECVQDMDHENMFWYRQDPGLGLRLIYFSYDVKMKEKGDIPEGYSVSREKKERFSLILESASTNQTSMYLCASSPPGTTYEQYFGPGTRLTVT.

In its sample, this clone was seen once. The chain recombines TRBV18 with TRBJ2-3; no definite D call. The CDR3 consists of 15 residues. Germline CDR1 is KGHSH and CDR2 is LQKENI. The germline V and J ends were trimmed by 3 bases and 4 bases, with 14 bases remaining between them. For the CDR3, the DNA is TGTGCCAGCTCACCCTTTTCCGGCGAGGCAGATACGCAGTATTTT. This sequence encodes CASSPFSGEADTQYF.

The chain combines TRBV15 with TRBJ2-7, with 8 bases identical to TRBD2. The CDR3 contains 16 residues. Germline V gene sequence: CDR1 LNHNV, CDR2 YYDKDF (reference sequence). V was clipped by 3 bases and J by 5 bases; unmatched bases: 12. Written as DNA, the CDR3 is TGTGCCACCAGCAGGCCGGGACTAGTATTCGTCAACGAGCAGTACTTC. This gives the protein CATSRPGLVFVNEQYF.

This rearrangement joins TRBV18 to TRBJ2-3, with D perhaps matching TRBD1 (5 bases). The germline V gene has CDR1 KGHSH and CDR2 LQKENI. The V end lost 1 base, the J end lost 4 bases, and 12 bases lay between the germline ends. This CDR3 region has 15 residues. The CDR3 bases are TGTGCCAGCTCACCACTGGGGCAGGGATCAGATACGCAGTATTTT. Translation gives CASSPLGQGSDTQYF.

The chain combines TRBV7-8 with TRBJ2-5; 10 bases agree with TRBD1. Germline V lookup: CDR1 SGHVS, CDR2 FQNEAQ. Germline trimming cut 2 bases from V and 3 bases from J; bases unmatched to any gene: 6. CDR3 length: 16 amino acids. The CDR3 here is CASSLMRTGGKETQYF. The CDR3 DNA sequence: TGTGCCAGCAGCTTAATGAGGACAGGGGGAAAAGAGACCCAGTACTTC.